This T cell receptor beta chain was documented in a study of shared clonotypes between healthy human individuals. Regarding the study as a whole: Shared clonotypes: roughly 4.7% naive CD4, around 3.7% naive CD8, roughly 2.4% memory CD4, under 0.45% memory CD8. Rarefaction exposed incomplete sorted-subset sequencing despite large depth.

In this sample, this clone turned up many times. Its target is unknown. Nashville, Tennessee was home to all donors, each a Caucasian adult. Assay execution took place at the deep level. Measured with immunoSEQ multiplex PCR; TCRdb has only the in-frame clones, and not every one. Among about 680,000 clones listed, roughly 70% were seen once. The sequenced sample consisted of memory CD4+ T cells sorted from blood. The subset denotes: CD45RA-negative fraction. This TCR came from a woman aged 25 to 45 in good health.

Written as DNA, the CDR3 is TGTGCCAGCAGTGAAGAGGGAGGGGGCATCTCACCCCTCCACTTT. Amino acids: CASSEEGGGISPLHF. The chain combines TRBV6-4 with TRBJ1-6; TRBD1 matches at 7 bases. The germline V gene has CDR1 MRHNA and CDR2 SNTAGT. The CDR3 is made up of 15 amino acids. After removal of 3 bases from V and 10 bases from J, the junction contained 9 bases not matched to a gene.